This section outlines one T cell receptor (beta chain) sequence together with its context. Under the authors' procedure: Estimates of nucleated cell counts were drawn from the amplification of reference gene primers. Profiled with immunoSEQ multiplex PCR; TCRdb holds only in-frame clones, not every one. Clone size and V and J calls were adopted from that table, with D and trimming inferred from the DNA. The sample carries about 360,000 clones, over 70% recorded once. This entry belongs to a study of blood T cell repertoires in COVID-19. Study information: From the United States, Italy and Spain came samples of acute and convalescent COVID-19. Sources were T cells, B-cell-depleted T cells, or PBMCs; the material itself was cDNA or gDNA.

V was pared by 3 bases and J by 9 bases, with 9 bases of the junction left unmatched. The CDR3 sequence is 15 residues long. Germline V gene lookup returns CDR1 SGHTA and CDR2 FQGNSA. The sequence came from a man aged 25-45 years with active or convalescent COVID-19. The chain recombines TRBV7-2 with TRBJ2-1; 9 nucleotides match TRBD2. The sample comprised peripheral blood. CDR3: CASSFLSGGRGEQFF. The CDR3, as DNA: TGTGCCAGCAGCTTTCTGTCTGGCGGGAGGGGTGAGCAGTTCTTC.